The sequence of this T cell receptor (beta chain) was determined in a study of blood T cell repertoires in COVID-19. For the study at large: COVID-19 samples, acute and convalescent, were from the United States, Italy and Spain.

Original methodology: Nucleated cell counts were estimated from reference gene primer amplification. Data came from immunoSEQ multiplex PCR; TCRdb stores just in-frame clones and leaves some out. Clone size and V and J calls were adopted from that table, with D and trimming inferred from the DNA. The sample carries 300,000 or so clones, less than 90% recorded once. In terms of age and location, participants ranged from roughly 18 to 90 years and lived in roughly 22 US areas. V lost 3 bases to trimming and J lost 1 base, with 16 bases between them. The CDR3 totals 16 residues. CDR1 SGDLS and CDR2 YYNGEE come from the germline V gene.

The sample consisted of PBMCs or T cells enriched from blood (not recorded which). This clonotype was sampled from a woman between 25 and 40 years old who had recovered from COVID-19. The chain is built from TRBV9 and TRBJ1-1; TRBD1 might be the D (6 bases). Here the CDR3 reads CASSARGGGQNTEAFF. The CDR3 DNA reads as TGTGCCAGCAGCGCTCGGGGAGGGGGACAGAACACTGAAGCTTTCTTT.